This is a list of T cell receptor beta chains from one sample in a study of blood T cell repertoires in COVID-19. Libraries were prepared by immunoSEQ multiplex PCR; TCRdb keeps only in-frame clonotypes and omits some of them. Of fewer than 500,000 clones listed, 86% were seen once; the top ten hold around 1.4%. Sequenced sample: peripheral blood. All receptors come from a woman in her twenties or thirties with active or convalescent COVID-19. Each CDR3 is given with its conserved first and last residue. The D gene is left open where the match is weak. Clone size is given for some rows only: seen once, a few or many times, or a class if the clone is expanded.

v_call,j_call,d_call,clone_size,cdr3_length,cdr3_nt,cdr3_aa
TRBV30,TRBJ2-7,NA,NA,12,TGTGCCTGGAGCACAGGGATTGTGGGGCAGTACTTC,CAWSTGIVGQYF
TRBV19,TRBJ1-1,NA,NA,14,TGTGCCACCCAATCGCGGGGTGAGAGCACTGAAGCTTTCTTT,CATQSRGESTEAFF
TRBV30,TRBJ2-1,TRBD2,NA,14,TGTGCCTGGACGACCGGGACTAGAGCTAATGAGCAGTTCTTC,CAWTTGTRANEQFF
TRBV29-1,TRBJ1-3,TRBD1,NA,14,TGCAGCGTTGCGGGACAGAACTCTGGAAACACCATATATTTT,CSVAGQNSGNTIYF
TRBV27,TRBJ2-3,TRBD2,once,14,TGTGCCAGCAAACTAGCGGGGGGCCCAGATACGCAGTATTTT,CASKLAGGPDTQYF
TRBV5-4,TRBJ2-7,TRBD1,NA,14,TGTGCCAGCAGCCCGACAGGGGCCCTCGGCGAGCAGTACTTC,CASSPTGALGEQYF
TRBV7-2,TRBJ1-1,TRBD1,NA,15,TGTGCCAGCAGCGAAGGACCCACAGGGGGCACTGAAGCTTTCTTT,CASSEGPTGGTEAFF
TRBV3-1/TRBV3-2,TRBJ2-1,NA,NA,15,TGTGCCAGCAGCCAAGATGGAGGGATCTACAATGAGCAGTTCTTC,CASSQDGGIYNEQFF
TRBV2,TRBJ1-1,TRBD1,NA,14,TGTGCCAGCAGTGAACAGGGGGGTGACACTGAAGCTTTCTTT,CASSEQGGDTEAFF
TRBV7-8,TRBJ2-3,NA,NA,12,TGTGCCAGCAGCACCTACACAGATACGCAGTATTTT,CASSTYTDTQYF
TRBV7-9,TRBJ2-7,TRBD1,NA,14,TGTGCCAGCAGCCCAGGGACAGGGCCGTACGAGCAGTACTTC,CASSPGTGPYEQYF
TRBV28,TRBJ1-2,TRBD1,NA,14,TGTGCCAGCAGCAGGACAGGGGGCAACTATGGCTACACCTTC,CASSRTGGNYGYTF
TRBV7-9,TRBJ2-1,TRBD1,NA,15,TGTGCCAGCAGCCCCGGGACAGAATTTTACAATGAGCAGTTCTTC,CASSPGTEFYNEQFF
TRBV13,TRBJ2-6,NA,NA,18,TGTGCCAGCAGCTTAGGCGCGGGTCGGATCTCTGGGGCCAACGTCCTGACTTTC,CASSLGAGRISGANVLTF
TRBV29-1,TRBJ1-2,NA,few,12,TGCAGCGTCTCTCTCGGACAGCATGGCTACACCTTC,CSVSLGQHGYTF
TRBV25-1,TRBJ2-1,NA,NA,14,TGTGCCAGCAGTTCGACAGTCGCCTACAATGAGCAGTTCTTC,CASSSTVAYNEQFF
TRBV27,TRBJ1-1,NA,NA,13,TGTGCCAGCACGATCCGGGGGTCTGCCGAAGCTTTCTTT,CASTIRGSAEAFF
TRBV18,TRBJ2-2,TRBD1,NA,16,TGTGCCAGCTCACCGATGGGACAGGTGAACACCGGGGAGCTGTTTTTT,CASSPMGQVNTGELFF
TRBV2,TRBJ2-1,TRBD2,NA,18,TGTGCCAGCAGTTCTGGGCTAGCGGGACTGATACCCTACAATGAGCAGTTCTTC,CASSSGLAGLIPYNEQFF
TRBV6-6,TRBJ1-2,TRBD1,NA,14,TGTGCCAGCAGTTACTTGGAGGGGGCGCATGGCTACACCTTC,CASSYLEGAHGYTF
TRBV14,TRBJ2-7,NA,NA,14,TGTGCCAGCAGCCTCCGGACGGGGGGCGGCGAGCAGTACTTC,CASSLRTGGGEQYF
TRBV11-3,TRBJ2-1,TRBD2,NA,15,TGTGCCAGCAGCTTAGGGGGACTAGCGTTGGGTGAGCAGTTCTTC,CASSLGGLALGEQFF
TRBV15,TRBJ1-5,TRBD1,NA,16,TGTGCCACCAGCAGAGGGACAGGGGGATGGGTGGCGCCCCAGCATTTT,CATSRGTGGWVAPQHF
TRBV30,TRBJ2-6,NA,NA,16,TGTGCCTGGAGTGTAGTAGGGGGTGTGGGGGCCAACGTCCTGACTTTC,CAWSVVGGVGANVLTF
TRBV14,TRBJ1-2,NA,once,16,TGTGCCAGCAGCCTCATGCTAATAGACAACATCGATGGCTACACCTTC,CASSLMLIDNIDGYTF
TRBV7-9,TRBJ2-3,TRBD2,NA,16,TGTGCCAGCAGCCATAATATTGGCGGGAGGTCAGATACGCAGTATTTT,CASSHNIGGRSDTQYF
TRBV7-2,TRBJ2-7,TRBD1,NA,15,TGTGCCAGCAGCAGGACAGGGGGCAATGGTTACGAGCAGTACTTC,CASSRTGGNGYEQYF
TRBV4-2,TRBJ2-1,NA,NA,13,TGTGCCAGCAGCCAAGGTTCCCTCGATGAGCAGTTCTTC,CASSQGSLDEQFF
TRBV14,TRBJ1-3,NA,NA,21,TGTGCCAGCAGCCGTCCAATCGAAAGAGCTCGCCTGATTAGCTCTGGAAACACCATATATTTT,CASSRPIERARLISSGNTIYF
TRBV19,TRBJ1-1,NA,many,11,TGTGCCAGTAGGGGAGTCGGTGAAGCTTTCTTT,CASRGVGEAFF
TRBV2,TRBJ2-7,NA,NA,16,TGTGCCAGCAGCCTAGACCTACCCAGCGTCTCTCCCGAGCAGTACTTC,CASSLDLPSVSPEQYF
TRBV27,TRBJ1-2,NA,NA,13,TGTGCCAGTCGTATCGACAGTAACTATGGCTACACCTTC,CASRIDSNYGYTF
TRBV10-3,TRBJ1-4,TRBD1,few,15,TGTGCCATCAGTGAGGACAGGGGGTCTAATGAAAAACTGTTTTTT,CAISEDRGSNEKLFF
TRBV14,TRBJ1-5,TRBD1,once,17,TGTGCCAGCAGCCAAGCAATCCGGGACAGGTGGGAACAGCCCCAGCATTTT,CASSQAIRDRWEQPQHF
TRBV10-2,TRBJ1-5,NA,NA,14,TGCGCCAGCCGGATCGGGGAAGGCAATCAGCCCCAGCATTTT,CASRIGEGNQPQHF
TRBV4-1,TRBJ2-3,NA,NA,16,TGCGCCAGCAGCAAGGCTGGCGGGACTCCCCCAGATACGCAGTATTTT,CASSKAGGTPPDTQYF
TRBV23-1,TRBJ2-4,TRBD1,few,19,TGCGCCAGCAGTCAGCCGAAATGTGGACAGGGGGAGGCCAAAAACATTCAGTACTTC,CASSQPKCGQGEAKNIQYF
TRBV6-5,TRBJ1-3,TRBD1,NA,15,TGTGCCAGCAGTCCGGACAGGGAAAGGGAAAACACCATATATTTT,CASSPDRERENTIYF
TRBV5-1,TRBJ1-1,NA,NA,15,TGCGCCAGCAGCTTGGACAGTCCCCAGTTCGATGAAGCTTTCTTT,CASSLDSPQFDEAFF
TRBV13,TRBJ2-1,NA,NA,13,TGTGCCAGCAGCCCCCTTAGATTGAATGAGCAGTTCTTC,CASSPLRLNEQFF
TRBV28,TRBJ2-1,NA,NA,14,TGTGCCAGCATCCTGACGGGGTTGGACAATGAGCAGTTCTTC,CASILTGLDNEQFF
TRBV7-2,TRBJ1-1,TRBD1,NA,15,TGTGCCAGCAGCCTGCGGACAGGGATGAACACTGAAGCTTTCTTT,CASSLRTGMNTEAFF
TRBV19,TRBJ1-4,NA,NA,15,TGTGCCAGTAGTCCGGACAGCCCCATTAATGAAAAACTGTTTTTT,CASSPDSPINEKLFF
TRBV5-6,TRBJ1-2,NA,NA,17,TGTGCCAGCAGCTTGAAGCCCGGGACAACTTCTAACTATGGCTACACCTTC,CASSLKPGTTSNYGYTF
TRBV29-1,TRBJ2-3,TRBD2,NA,16,TGCAGCGTCGCCGGACTAGCGGGGGGTTACACAGATACGCAGTATTTT,CSVAGLAGGYTDTQYF
TRBV5-6,TRBJ1-4,NA,NA,14,TGTGCCAGCAGCTTGATCGGGGAGAGTGAAAAACTGTTTTTT,CASSLIGESEKLFF
TRBV3-1/TRBV3-2,TRBJ1-6,NA,NA,14,TGTGCCAGCAGCCAGGGGGGGTTTGCTTCACCCCTCCACTTT,CASSQGGFASPLHF
TRBV3-1/TRBV3-2,TRBJ1-1,NA,few,12,TGTGCCAGCAGCCGTATGAACACTGAAGCTTTCTTT,CASSRMNTEAFF
TRBV7-6,TRBJ2-3,TRBD2,NA,15,TGTGCCAGCAGCTTAAGCGGGGGATCCACAGATACGCAGTATTTT,CASSLSGGSTDTQYF
TRBV24-1,TRBJ2-5,NA,NA,16,TGTGCCACCAGTGATGGATCCGGGACATTTCAAGAGACCCAGTACTTC,CATSDGSGTFQETQYF
TRBV6-2/TRBV6-3,TRBJ2-3,NA,NA,13,TGTGCCAGCAGTTATTCTAGCACAGATACGCAGTATTTT,CASSYSSTDTQYF
TRBV7-9,TRBJ1-4,TRBD1,NA,14,TGTGCCAGCAGCCCGAGTGACAGGGATGAAAAACTGTTTTTT,CASSPSDRDEKLFF
TRBV6-5,TRBJ2-7,NA,NA,14,TGTGCCAGCAGGACGACAGATGCCTCCTACGAGCAGTACTTC,CASRTTDASYEQYF
TRBV9,TRBJ2-7,TRBD1,NA,15,TGTGCCAGCAGCGGACAGGGGGTGGGTCGGGGCGAGCAGTACTTC,CASSGQGVGRGEQYF
TRBV4-2,TRBJ2-3,TRBD1,NA,16,TGTGCCAGCAGCCAAGTTATAGGACAGGGTGCTGATACGCAGTATTTT,CASSQVIGQGADTQYF